This T cell receptor beta chain derives from a study of T cells expressing NK-cell markers. Study context: In the group of eight sequenced donors, seven were HCMV-seropositive and one was seronegative.

TCRdb re-analyzed the 5' RACE reads; it lists each CDR3 protein once, without DNA. The table lists 250,000 to 300,000 distinct CDR3 sequences. Findings and caveats of the study: NKG2C+ dominant clonotype frequencies in several donors were about 1.0-7.0% of CD8+ T cells.

The germline V gene has CDR1 SGHTA and CDR2 FQGNSA. The CDR3 contains 14 residues. Regarding this clonotype: Its antigen is not known.

The specimen sequenced was blood T cells: a sorted CD56 or NKG2C T cell subset, CD4+ or CD8+ T cells, or bulk PBMC T cells (not recorded which). The source of this sequence is a man aged 18 to 29 in good health. V usage is TRBV7-2 and J usage is TRBJ1-2; TCRdb returns TRBD1, unconfirmable since there is no DNA. This CDR3 reads CASSPPGRAYGYTF.